The 26 T cell receptor beta chains in this list originate from one sample, sequenced in a study of Graves' ophthalmopathy and Graves' hyperthyroidism listed by TCRdb under 2018. The data were produced on an Illumina HiSeq 2000. For repertoire sequencing, TCR beta CDR3 regions were amplified from RNA transcripts. The first round was an RT-PCR using HTBI primers with the Qiagen OneStep RT-PCR kit, and this first round was followed by a second-round multiplex PCR, then size selection and purification. TCRdb itself trimmed the public reads at Q25 with fastp, ran MiXCR and retained productive beta chains. One record per CDR3 amino acid sequence lists the most common genes and DNA. A total of about 380,000 distinct CDR3 sequences appear in this sample, approximately 15% of them only once. The top ten clones comprise around 6.6% of the sample. Specimen: peripheral blood. The receptors were sampled from a young woman with stable Graves' hyperthyroidism. Donor details come from another sample of the same person, matched by shared clones.

About this clonotype: The DNA is omitted, as the CDR3 cannot be located on it reliably, and the CDR3 follows TCRdb's listing. This chain uses TRBV6-9 with TRBJ1-6. The CDR3 spans 15 amino acids, including both terminal residues. The germline CDR1 and CDR2 sequences are MNHGY and SVAAGI. The chain's CDR3 is CASSSSDVNGSPLHF.

The chain is built from TRBV6-1 and TRBJ2-2, with 7 bases matching TRBD2. The CDR3 runs to 15 residues. Germline loops: CDR1 MNHNS, CDR2 SASEGT. V lost 6 bases to trimming and J lost 0 bases; unmatched junction nucleotides: 4. The CDR3 nucleotides are TGTGCCAGCAGAAGGGACTACGCGAACACCGGGGAGCTGTTTTTT. This codes for CASRRDYANTGELFF.

This clonotype was recorded many times. The chain employs TRBV4-2 and TRBJ2-5, with 9 bases aligning to TRBD2. Germline V gene sequence: CDR1 LGHNA, CDR2 YNFKEQ. J gave up 5 bases and V 0 bases, and 13 bases lay outside the gene matches. The CDR3 runs to 18 residues. The DNA for the CDR3 is TGTGCCAGCAGCCAAGATACCCTAGCGGGGCATCTCATTGAGACCCAGTACTTC. This gives the protein CASSQDTLAGHLIETQYF.

The genes are TRBV20-1 and TRBJ2-7, with a tentative D call TRBD2 (6 bases). Germline V gene sequence: CDR1 DFQATT, CDR2 SNEGSKA (reference sequence). The CDR3 extends over 12 amino acids. V was trimmed by 2 bases and J by 6 bases, leaving 11 bases between them. CDR3 in amino acids: CSARTSRIEQYF. CDR3 DNA: TGCAGTGCTAGAACTAGCCGAATCGAGCAGTACTTC.

In this sample, this clonotype turned up a few times. With a much larger clone just one base away, this may be a read error. The chain links TRBV7-9 to TRBJ2-6, with no clear D. V was shortened by 5 bases and J by 0 bases, with 5 bases between the two germline ends. Germline CDR1 reads SEHNR; CDR2 reads FQNEAQ (reference sequence). This CDR3 spans 14 amino acids. CDR3 amino acids: CASSPISGANVLTF. The CDR3, as DNA: TGTGCCAGCAGCCCCATCTCTGGGGCCAACGTCCTGACTTTC.

This clonotype was counted ten times or more. The rearrangement uses TRBV29-1 and TRBJ1-1; D gene uncertain. CDR3 length equals 14 residues. The V gene lost 2 bases and the J gene lost 7 bases, with 17 bases spanning the gap. Germline CDR1 is SQVTM and CDR2 is ANQGSEA. CDR3 protein: CSVENSVSWGEAFF. The CDR3 DNA sequence: TGCAGCGTTGAAAACAGTGTCTCCTGGGGTGAAGCTTTCTTT. Full variable domain (remainder filled in from reference TRBV29-1 and TRBJ1-1): SAVISQKPSRDICQRGTSLTIQCQVDSQVTMMFWYRQQPGQSLTLIATANQGSEATYESGFVIDKFPISRPNLTFSTLTVSNMSPEDSSIYLCSVENSVSWGEAFFGQGTRLTVV.

This clonotype was recorded many times. The chain has TRBV28 and TRBJ1-5, with D perhaps TRBD1 (5 bases). Trimming shortened V by 4 bases and J by 9 bases, and 10 bases separated the two germline ends. In germline, CDR1 is MDHEN, CDR2 SYDVKM. There are 12 residues in the CDR3. CDR3 residues: CASSSGDRPQHF. DNA of the CDR3: TGTGCCAGCAGTTCCGGTGACAGGCCCCAGCATTTT. Combining the CDR3 with reference TRBV28 and TRBJ1-5 gives the whole variable domain DVKVTQSSRYLVKRTGEKVFLECVQDMDHENMFWYRQDPGLGLRLIYFSYDVKMKEKGDIPEGYSVSREKKERFSLILESASTNQTSMYLCASSSGDRPQHFGDGTRLSIL.

There are many counts of this clonotype. The V and J genes are TRBV7-2 and TRBJ1-2, with D unresolved. The CDR3 runs 13 residues. V was shortened by 5 bases and J by 8 bases, with 15 bases between the two germline ends. Germline lookup yields CDR1 SGHTA and CDR2 FQGNSA. In nucleotides, the CDR3 is TGTGCCAGCAGCCCCCAGCGAGGGCAGGGCTACACCTTC. This translates into CASSPQRGQGYTF.

This chain joins TRBV6-2 or TRBV6-3 and TRBJ2-7; D perhaps matches TRBD2 (6 bases). V lost 1 base to trimming and J lost 3 bases, with 25 bases between them. The CDR3 contains 19 residues. The germline V gene encodes CDR1 MNHEY and CDR2 SVGEGT. CDR3 in DNA: TGTGCCAGCAGTTACTGGGGAGGTGCCCCTCTTCCCCCCTACTACGAGCAGTACTTC. This codes for CASSYWGGAPLPPYYEQYF.

The chain carries TRBV6-1 and TRBJ1-2, with TRBD1 matching 7 bases. V lost 2 bases and J lost 1; bases outside the gene matches: 13. The V gene's germline CDR1 is MNHNS and CDR2 SASEGT. This CDR3 comprises 18 residues. In DNA form, the CDR3 reads TGTGCCAGCAGTGAAAGGGAAGTCGGGACAGACATTAACTATGGCTACACCTTC. Translating gives CASSEREVGTDINYGYTF.

This clonotype was seen many times. V and J are TRBV12-3 or TRBV12-4 and TRBJ2-7, with TRBD1 matching over 7 bases. The CDR3 sequence is 13 residues long. Unmatched junction bases numbered 4, after V lost 6 bases and J lost 2 bases. CDR3 residues: CASRRDSPYEQYF. CDR3 DNA sequence: TGTGCCAGCAGACGGGACAGTCCCTACGAGCAGTACTTC.

This clonotype occurred many times. The chain couples TRBV12-3 or TRBV12-4 to TRBJ1-1; D remains ambiguous. The CDR3 is made up of 15 amino acids. The ends were cut back, 5 bases at V and 4 bases at J, with 17 bases in the middle. CDR3 sequence (DNA): TGTGCCAGCAGTAGACTTCTTGGAGATTCCACTGAAGCTTTCTTT. This encodes CASSRLLGDSTEAFF.

The sample holds many counts of this clonotype. The rearrangement joins TRBV13 to TRBJ1-1; unclear D gene. CDR1 PRHDT and CDR2 FYEKMQ come from the germline V gene (reference sequence). This CDR3 region has 14 residues. Trimming removed 2 bases from V and 1 base from J, with 8 bases in between. The CDR3 protein is CASSLSWPNTEAFF. As DNA, the CDR3 is TGTGCCAGCAGCTTAAGTTGGCCGAACACTGAAGCTTTCTTT.

The sample holds many counts of this clonotype. The chain employs TRBV29-1 and TRBJ1-1; D is uncertain. This CDR3 contains 13 residues. Deletions cut 4 bases from V and 0 bases from J, with 9 bases between. Germline-derived CDR1 and CDR2 are SQVTM and ANQGSEA. CDR3 DNA: TGCAGCGTTGGTTTCTCAGTGAACACTGAAGCTTTCTTT. This sequence encodes CSVGFSVNTEAFF.

This clonotype was counted many times. The chain links TRBV7-6 to TRBJ1-4, with 7 bases matching TRBD1. The CDR3 length is 14 residues. The ends lost 5 bases at V and 5 bases at J; junction bases unmatched: 5. Germline CDR1 reads SGHVS; CDR2 reads FNYEAQ. The CDR3 spells CASSARQGNEKLFF. The CDR3 DNA reads TGTGCCAGCAGCGCCCGACAGGGAAATGAAAAACTGTTTTTT. Together with reference TRBV7-6 and TRBJ1-4, the CDR3 gives the full variable domain: GAGVSQSPRYKVTKRGQDVALRCDPISGHVSLYWYRQALGQGPEFLTYFNYEAQQDKSGLPNDRFSAERPEGSISTLTIQRTEQRDSAMYRCASSARQGNEKLFFGSGTQLSVL.

The CDR3 nucleotides are TGTGCCAGCAGCAGGACTAGCGGGGCCGGACAGACTTCCTACGAGCAGTACTTC. Translated: CASSRTSGAGQTSYEQYF. The chain is built from TRBV12-3 or TRBV12-4 and TRBJ2-7; 12 bases line up with TRBD2. There are 18 residues in the CDR3. V lost 6 bases to trimming and J lost 1 base; unmatched junction nucleotides: 13.

This clonotype was found many times. V and J are TRBV28 and TRBJ2-7, with 9 bases lining up with TRBD1. The CDR3 is 13 amino acids. Germline V lookup: CDR1 MDHEN, CDR2 SYDVKM. V lost 10 bases and J lost 2; bases outside the gene matches: 6. The CDR3 DNA sequence: TGTGCCATTACCGGGACAGGGCCCTACGAGCAGTACTTC. Amino acids: CAITGTGPYEQYF.

The table lists this clonotype with a few counts. The V gene is TRBV2, the J gene TRBJ2-7; D perhaps matches TRBD1 (5 bases). The CDR3 runs 15 residues. The germline V gene has CDR1 SNHLY and CDR2 FYNNEI. V was pared by 1 base and J by 3 bases, with 13 bases between. CDR3 sequence: CASSEGLGALYEQYF. Written as DNA, the CDR3 is TGTGCCAGCAGTGAAGGTCTAGGGGCCCTCTACGAGCAGTACTTC.

This clonotype appeared many times. The chain couples TRBV6-1 to TRBJ1-1, with D possibly matching TRBD1 (6 bases). The V gene's germline CDR1 is MNHNS and CDR2 SASEGT. The CDR3 covers 14 residues. V shed 7 bases and J shed 1 base, with 13 bases lying between them. CDR3 in amino acids: CASNDPGQNTEAFF. The CDR3 DNA sequence: TGTGCCAGCAATGACCCGGGACAGAACACTGAAGCTTTCTTT.

This clonotype showed up many times. The chain links TRBV12-3 or TRBV12-4 to TRBJ2-7, with 10 nucleotides matching TRBD1. Trimming at V came to 2 bases and at J to 5 bases, leaving 6 bases not matched to a gene. The CDR3 covers 15 residues. The CDR3 DNA reads TGTGCCAGCAGTTTATGGGGACAGGGGTTCCACGAGCAGTACTTC. Translated: CASSLWGQGFHEQYF.

This clonotype has ten or more counts. J is TRBJ2-5 and V is TRBV7-8, with TRBD2 matching over 12 bases. Germline assignment: CDR1 SGHVS and CDR2 FQNEAQ. This CDR3 is 16 amino acids long. V shed 0 bases and J 5 bases; nucleotides not matched to a gene: 4. CDR3 in amino acids: CASSLAGLAGRETQYF. In nucleotides, the CDR3 is TGTGCCAGCAGCTTAGCAGGACTAGCGGGAAGGGAGACCCAGTACTTC.

This clonotype was seen at least ten times. The chain joins TRBV7-9 to TRBJ1-1, with 7 bases that match TRBD1. Germline-derived CDR1 and CDR2 are SEHNR and FQNEAQ (reference sequence). This CDR3 has 14 residues. The ends lost 4 bases at V and 1 base at J; junction bases unmatched: 3. The CDR3 sequence: CASSSGGQNTEAFF. CDR3 bases: TGTGCCAGCAGCTCAGGGGGACAGAACACTGAAGCTTTCTTT.

This rearrangement joins TRBV6-1 to TRBJ2-3; D could derive from TRBD1 or TRBD2 (5 bases each). Trimming cost V 1 base and J 0 bases, with 11 bases left between them. CDR1 and CDR2 (germline): MNHNS, SASEGT. This CDR3 is 16 amino acids long. CDR3 DNA sequence: TGTGCCAGCAGTGAAGTGAAGTGGGGGAGCACAGATACGCAGTATTTT. It codes for CASSEVKWGSTDTQYF.

At least ten counts were recorded for this clonotype. The chain carries TRBV6-2 or TRBV6-3 and TRBJ2-7; D is possibly TRBD2 (6 bases). The CDR3 spans 19 residues. Trimming removed 2 bases at V and 0 bases at J, with 23 bases between. Germline CDR1 reads MNHEY; CDR2 reads SVGEGT. CDR3 amino acids: CASSYPGGGALTLSYEQYF. CDR3 sequence (DNA): TGTGCCAGCAGTTACCCCGGCGGAGGGGCCCTTACCCTCTCCTACGAGCAGTACTTC.

V is TRBV12-3 or TRBV12-4 and J is TRBJ1-2; D gene unclear. This CDR3 contains 11 residues. Trimming shortened V by 3 bases and J by 5 bases, and 4 bases separated the two germline ends. DNA of the CDR3: TGTGCCAGCAGTTTTCAGTATGGCTACACCTTC. Amino acid sequence: CASSFQYGYTF.

This clonotype was seen at least ten times. J is TRBJ1-2 and V is TRBV20-1, with D perhaps matching TRBD1 (6 bases). Between the trimmed V and J ends, which lost 6 bases and 9 bases, there was a span of 14 bases. The CDR3 loop spans 11 amino acids. CDR1 and CDR2 (germline): DFQATT, SNEGSKA (reference sequence). The CDR3 sequence is CSALQGPRYTF. The CDR3 bases are TGCAGTGCGTTACAGGGACCTCGCTACACCTTC.